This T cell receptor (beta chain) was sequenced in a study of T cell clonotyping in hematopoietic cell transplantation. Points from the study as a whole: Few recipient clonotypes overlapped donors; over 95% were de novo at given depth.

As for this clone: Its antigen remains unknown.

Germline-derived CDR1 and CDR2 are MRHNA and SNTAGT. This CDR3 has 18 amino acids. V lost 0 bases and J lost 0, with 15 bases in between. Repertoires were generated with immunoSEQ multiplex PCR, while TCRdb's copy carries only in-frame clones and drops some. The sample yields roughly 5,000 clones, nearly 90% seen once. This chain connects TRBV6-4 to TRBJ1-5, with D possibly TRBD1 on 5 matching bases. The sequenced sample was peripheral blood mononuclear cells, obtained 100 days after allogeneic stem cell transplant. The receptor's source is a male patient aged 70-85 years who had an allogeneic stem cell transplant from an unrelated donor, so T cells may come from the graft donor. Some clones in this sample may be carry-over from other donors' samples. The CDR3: CASSDSRGGTYSNQPQHF. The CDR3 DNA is TGTGCCAGCAGTGACTCTCGTGGAGGGACCTATAGCAATCAGCCCCAGCATTTT.